This is a list of T cell receptor beta chains from one sample in a study of OX40 agonist ivuxolimab in advanced cancers. TCRdb keeps only in-frame clones here, not all; method: immunoSEQ multiplex PCR. This table has around 53,000 clones, about four fifths appearing once. The sequencing here drew on CD4+ or CD8+ T cells sorted from blood, taken in a trial of the OX40 agonist ivuxolimab. The receptors were sampled from an adult with an advanced solid tumor such as melanoma, head and neck, liver or kidney cancer. The CDR3 runs from the conserved cysteine through the conserved F or W. The D gene is left open where the match is weak. Only some rows state a clone size, as once, few, many or a class for expanded clones.

d_call: TRBD1; j_call: TRBJ2-7; v_call: TRBV19; clone_size: .; cdr3_nt: TGTGCCAGTAGTGCCCCGGGACAGGGAGTCCACGAGCAGTACTTC; cdr3_aa: CASSAPGQGVHEQYF
d_call: .; j_call: TRBJ1-2; v_call: TRBV7-2; clone_size: .; cdr3_nt: TGTGCCAGCAGCTTAGATGGGTATTCCTATGGCTACACCTTC; cdr3_aa: CASSLDGYSYGYTF
d_call: .; j_call: TRBJ2-7; v_call: TRBV23-1; clone_size: .; cdr3_nt: TGCGCCAGCCCTCGAGGAAGGGTCTACGAGCAGTACTTC; cdr3_aa: CASPRGRVYEQYF
d_call: .; j_call: TRBJ1-1; v_call: TRBV9; clone_size: .; cdr3_nt: TGTGCCAGCAGCGCGACAGGGAACACTGAAGCTTTCTTT; cdr3_aa: CASSATGNTEAFF
d_call: TRBD1; j_call: TRBJ2-3; v_call: TRBV6-1; clone_size: .; cdr3_nt: TGTGCCAGCAGTGGGAAAGGGGGCCTTATAGCAGATACGCAGTATTTT; cdr3_aa: CASSGKGGLIADTQYF
d_call: .; j_call: TRBJ1-1; v_call: TRBV7-2; clone_size: .; cdr3_nt: TGTGCCAGCAGCTTGTCGCAGAACACTGAAGCTTTCTTT; cdr3_aa: CASSLSQNTEAFF
d_call: TRBD2; j_call: TRBJ2-1; v_call: TRBV7-9; clone_size: once; cdr3_nt: TGTGCCAGCAGCTTACAACTAGCGGGAGGGGCTGAGCAGTTCTTC; cdr3_aa: CASSLQLAGGAEQFF
d_call: .; j_call: TRBJ2-7; v_call: TRBV6-5; clone_size: .; cdr3_nt: TGTGCCAGCAGTGAAGGGGGGGCGGACGAGCAGTACTTC; cdr3_aa: CASSEGGADEQYF
d_call: .; j_call: TRBJ2-7; v_call: TRBV11-2; clone_size: .; cdr3_nt: TGTGCCAGCACCCAAGGGGGCGGGGAGGGGATCGAGCAGTACTTC; cdr3_aa: CASTQGGGEGIEQYF
d_call: TRBD1; j_call: TRBJ2-2; v_call: TRBV19; clone_size: .; cdr3_nt: TGTGCCAGTAGTAGACAGGGGCCCGGGGAGCTGTTTTTT; cdr3_aa: CASSRQGPGELFF
d_call: .; j_call: TRBJ1-1; v_call: TRBV5-1; clone_size: .; cdr3_nt: TGCGCCAGCAGCAAAGGGGGTGGAGGCACTGAAGCTTTCTTT; cdr3_aa: CASSKGGGGTEAFF
d_call: .; j_call: TRBJ1-1; v_call: TRBV18; clone_size: .; cdr3_nt: TGTGCCAGCTCACCAGGAGCAGGGACTGAAGCTTTCTTT; cdr3_aa: CASSPGAGTEAFF
d_call: TRBD2; j_call: TRBJ2-5; v_call: TRBV19; clone_size: few; cdr3_nt: TGTGCCAGTAGTGCCCGACTAGCGGGAAGGGGAGAGACCCAGTACTTC; cdr3_aa: CASSARLAGRGETQYF
d_call: .; j_call: TRBJ2-3; v_call: TRBV6-5; clone_size: .; cdr3_nt: TGTGCCAGCAGAAACAGGGGGGGTCCCACAGATACGCAGTATTTT; cdr3_aa: CASRNRGGPTDTQYF